The present entry profiles one T cell receptor (beta chain) with its context. Ten or more counts support this clonotype. What this receptor recognizes is not known. The sample holds no much larger clone one base away, and base qualities are not on file. Libraries came from PCR. The run used an Illumina HiSeq 2500. To normalize quantification of the TCRbeta repertoire, the TCR libraries were built with molecular barcoding that relied on unique molecular identifiers. TCRdb itself trimmed the public reads at Q25 with fastp, ran MiXCR and retained productive beta chains. Rows matching on CDR3 protein sequence are summarized as one entry with the most common DNA and genes. Counted in this sample were around 670,000 distinct CDR3 sequences; less than 15% of them appeared once. Around 0.79% of the sample goes to the ten largest clones. This specimen's treatment or condition label, interpreted: allogeneic hematopoietic cell transplantation with graft depleted of TCRalphabeta T cells and CD19 B cells. The transplant recipients were children given TCRalphabeta/CD19-depleted allogeneic hematopoietic cell grafts.

Per the germline V gene, SQVTM is the CDR1 and ANQGSEA is the CDR2. Inclusive of the bounding cysteine and phenylalanine, the CDR3 is 12 residues long. The entry retains the CDR3 DNA only, 36 bases that are in frame from base 1. V loses 1 base, J loses 2 bases, and the germline ends lie 5 bases apart. This specimen comes from a study of T-cell reconstitution after alpha-beta-depleted transplantation in children (dated by TCRdb to the mid-2010s). Study-level background: The study quantitatively tracked T-cell immune reconstitution after TCRalphabeta/CD19-depleted allogeneic hematopoietic cell transplantation in children using TCR repertoire profiling.

The full study reports these points: The apparently early alphabetaT-cell count recovery about two months after transplant was reportedly dependent on only several hundred rapidly expanded clones derived from non-depleted graft cells. Hyperexpanded clone frequencies declined over subsequent months; after one year, T-cell counts and TCRbeta diversity were mostly attributed to newly produced T cells. The high TCRbeta diversity at day 60 in some patients was ascribed to recipient T cells and intrathymic progenitors that had survived conditioning.

This TCR derives from a girl between 2 and 10 years old with congenital amegakaryocytic thrombocytopenia, due to receive a stem cell transplant. The sequencing here drew on PBMCs, taken before TCRalphabeta/CD19-depleted stem cell transplant. The chain was built from TRBV29-1 and TRBJ1-1; the D gene cannot be resolved reliably. The CDR3 loop reads CSVEVTNTEAFF. The bases are TGCAGCGTTGAAGTTACCAACACTGAAGCTTTCTTT.